These 11 T cell receptor beta chains were sequenced from one sample in a study of persistence of HIV-infected CD4 T cells. The libraries were made with immunoSEQ version 4 in survey mode. The method was immunoSEQ multiplex PCR; TCRdb's version includes in-frame clones alone and lacks a portion of them. The sample includes 30,000 or so clones, approximately 85% of them seen just once. These receptors' antigens are unknown. Cells were stimulated with overlapping HIV-1 Gag 15-mer peptides. CD40L-negative CD69-negative CD45RO-high memory CD4+ T cells were sorted as populations depleted of antigen-responding cells. The sample was CD4+ T cells sorted from PBMCs after roughly 18-hour stimulation, taken from a patient who received antiretroviral therapy. All receptors come from an adult woman with HIV who was CMV-seropositive.

This chain uses TRBV5-4 with TRBJ2-5; D is perhaps TRBD2 (5 bases). Per germline, CDR1 SGHNT and CDR2 YYREEE (reference sequence). Trimming pared 4 bases from V and 2 bases from J, leaving 12 bases between. The CDR3 contains 14 residues. The CDR3 loop reads CASSAGQRQETQYF. The CDR3 DNA follows: TGTGCCAGCAGCGCGGGCCAGCGGCAAGAGACCCAGTACTTC.

For the CDR3, the DNA is TGCGCCAGCAGACCGGGACAGGGGGCGGGCTCCTACGAGCAGTACTTC. It encodes CASRPGQGAGSYEQYF. The chain combines TRBV5-1 with TRBJ2-7; 12 bases are shared with TRBD1. The ends lost 5 bases at V and 0 bases at J; junction bases unmatched: 6. The CDR3 spans 16 residues. Germline CDR1 reads SGHRS; CDR2 reads YFSETQ.

This clone was recorded a few times. The V and J genes are TRBV7-9 and TRBJ1-6; possibly TRBD1 for D (6 bases). CDR1 SEHNR and CDR2 FQNEAQ come from the germline V gene (reference sequence). CDR3 size: 17 residues. Trimming left V 6 bases short and J 0 bases short, with 15 bases between. CDR3 amino acids: CASSSEGGSSYNSPLHF. CDR3 nucleotides: TGTGCCAGCAGTTCCGAGGGGGGGAGCTCCTATAATTCACCCCTCCACTTT.

The chain has TRBV7-3 and TRBJ2-2; D not resolved. Germline V gene lookup returns CDR1 SGHTA and CDR2 FQGTGA. The CDR3 is 15 residues long. V lost 4 bases to trimming and J lost 1 base, with 10 bases between them. The CDR3 DNA sequence: TGTGCCAGCAGCTCCTCCTACCTGAACACCGGGGAGCTGTTTTTT. Protein: CASSSSYLNTGELFF.

The chain couples TRBV18 to TRBJ1-3; D possibly corresponds to TRBD1 (5 bases). Between the trimmed V and J ends, which lost 6 bases and 1 base, there was a span of 13 bases. Per the germline V gene, CDR1 is KGHSH and CDR2 is LQKENI. This CDR3 has 15 amino acids. The CDR3 sequence is CASSIGTGSGNTIYF. The CDR3 region has the DNA TGTGCCAGCTCCATAGGGACGGGATCTGGAAACACCATATATTTT.

The CDR3 coding sequence is TGTGCCAGCAGCTGGAGACAGTTTTCGAACACCGGGGAGCTGTTTTTT. It codes for CASSWRQFSNTGELFF. This chain uses TRBV7-8 with TRBJ2-2; D may be TRBD1 (5 bases). This CDR3 contains 16 residues. CDR1 is SGHVS, CDR2 FQNEAQ, per germline. V lost 4 bases and J lost 0, with 12 bases in between.

The chain combines TRBV19 with TRBJ2-3; the D is unclear. The CDR3 runs to 13 residues. Per germline, CDR1 LNHDA and CDR2 SQIVND (reference sequence). The V end lost 4 bases, the J end lost 4 bases, and 9 bases lay between the germline ends. In DNA, the CDR3 is TGTGCCAGTAGTAAGGGTCTCTCAGATACGCAGTATTTT. Its translation: CASSKGLSDTQYF.

The V gene is TRBV19, the J gene TRBJ1-5; D not certain. The germline gives CDR1 LNHDA, CDR2 SQIVND (reference sequence). CDR3 length: 14 residues. V was pared by 6 bases and J by 3 bases, with 12 bases between. The CDR3 nucleotides are TGTGCCAGTAGGAGGTGGGATAACAATCAGCCCCAGCATTTT. Its translation is CASRRWDNNQPQHF.

The V and J genes are TRBV12-5 and TRBJ1-5, with 8 bases lining up with TRBD1. Looked up from germline, CDR1 is LGHNT and CDR2 is FRNRAP. This CDR3 has 13 residues. Trimming cost V 6 bases and J 2 bases; bases outside gene matches: 0. This chain's CDR3 is CASGTGGNQPQHF. The CDR3 region has the DNA TGTGCTAGTGGGACAGGGGGCAATCAGCCCCAGCATTTT.

V and J are TRBV9 and TRBJ2-1; 11 bases map to TRBD2. The V segment lost 3 bases and the J segment 7 bases; nucleotides outside the gene matches: 6. This CDR3 has 15 amino acids. The germline V gene has CDR1 SGDLS and CDR2 YYNGEE. The CDR3 nucleotides read TGTGCCAGCAGCGACACTAGCGGGAGTGGTAATGAGCAGTTCTTC. This gives the protein CASSDTSGSGNEQFF. Full variable domain (missing parts from reference TRBV9 and TRBJ2-1): DSGVTQTPKHLITATGQRVTLRCSPRSGDLSVYWYQQSLDQGLQFLIQYYNGEERAKGNILERFSAQQFPDLHSELNLSSLELGDSALYFCASSDTSGSGNEQFFGPGTRLTVL.

The J gene is TRBJ2-6, the V gene TRBV5-1; D is unclear. Looked up from germline, CDR1 is SGHRS and CDR2 is YFSETQ. The CDR3 sequence is 17 residues long. Trimming took off 1 base at V and 0 bases at J, with 11 bases between the two ends. CDR3 nucleotides: TGCGCCAGCAGCTTGTACAGAGCCTCCTCTGGGGCCAACGTCCTGACTTTC. It codes for CASSLYRASSGANVLTF.